This TCR beta chain derives from a study of blood T cell repertoires in COVID-19. The overall study: Sample material is recorded as cDNA or gDNA derived from T cells, B-cell-depleted T cells, or PBMCs.

Authors' processing steps: Reference gene primer amplification gave nucleated cell count estimates. Sequenced by immunoSEQ multiplex PCR; TCRdb stores in-frame clones only, minus some. For V, J and clone size, that table is used; D and trimming come from the DNA. Here the sample spans some 240,000 clones, approximately 83% being singletons. The junction had 4 bases not matched to a gene; V was cut back by 6 bases and J by 4 bases. Germline loops: CDR1 MDHEN, CDR2 SYDVKM. This CDR3 has 14 residues. This TCR came from a woman older than 75 with acute or convalescent COVID-19. Sequences were obtained from peripheral blood. This chain links TRBV28 with TRBJ2-2; 8 bases map to TRBD2. The CDR3 DNA reads as TGTGCCAGCAGCCCGGGAGGGGGCACCGGGGAGCTGTTTTTT. Its translation: CASSPGGGTGELFF.